These 8 T cell receptor beta chains came from one sample sequenced in a study of human T cells and chemical hapten exposure. The time point denotes: pre-sensitization, week 0. Treatment here: therapeutic diphenylcyclopropenone sensitization with weekly scalp DPC. MiXCR was run by TCRdb on the RACE reads, yielding one entry per CDR3 protein. Of some 400,000 distinct CDR3 sequences in the sample, more than 4.5% are singletons; the top ten hold around 2.6%. The specimen comprised whole blood, sampled in connection with sensitization to the hapten diphenylcyclopropenone (DPC). The source of these receptors is a woman aged 45-65 years with alopecia areata. Some clones in this sample may be carry-over from other donors' samples.

V usage is TRBV5-1 and J usage is TRBJ2-6; D remains ambiguous. The CDR3 length is 16 residues. Trimming stripped 0 bases from V and 0 bases from J, with 7 bases between. Looked up from germline, CDR1 is SGHRS and CDR2 is YFSETQ. The CDR3 region has the DNA TGCGCCAGCAGCTTGGGGGCCTCCTCTGGGGCCAACGTCCTGACTTTC. This codes for CASSLGASSGANVLTF.

This chain joins TRBV7-9 and TRBJ1-5, with 9 bases lining up with TRBD1. The germline V gene has CDR1 SEHNR and CDR2 FQNEAQ (reference sequence). This CDR3 has 14 residues. V lost 5 bases to trimming and J lost 4 bases; unmatched junction nucleotides: 3. The CDR3 sequence: CASSHGQGNQPQHF. For the CDR3, the DNA is TGTGCCAGCAGCCACGGACAGGGGAATCAGCCCCAGCATTTT.

In this sample, this clonotype turned up many times. This chain joins TRBV12-3 or TRBV12-4 and TRBJ2-3, with a tentative D call TRBD1 (5 bases). The CDR3 contains 14 residues. V was trimmed by 4 bases and J by 3 bases, leaving 11 bases between them. For the CDR3, the DNA is TGTGCCAGCAGTTCCAAGGGGCGTACAGATACGCAGTATTTT. Translated, it gives CASSSKGRTDTQYF.

V and J are TRBV20-1 and TRBJ1-2, with D possibly being TRBD1 (6 bases). The CDR3 consists of 13 residues. In germline, CDR1 is DFQATT, CDR2 SNEGSKA (reference sequence). Trimming took 5 bases from V and 4 from J, leaving 14 bases between them. Here the CDR3 reads CSAPPGQRYGYTF. The CDR3 bases are TGCAGTGCTCCTCCGGGACAACGCTATGGCTACACCTTC.

This clonotype was recorded at least ten times. The chain links TRBV3-1 to TRBJ2-2; 14 bases are shared with TRBD2. Losses at the gene ends were 4 bases for V and 4 bases for J; bases not matched to a gene: 11. The CDR3 has 19 residues. Germline assignment: CDR1 LGHDT and CDR2 YNNKEL (reference sequence). CDR3: CASSRRLAGGPLSTGELFF. CDR3 bases: TGTGCCAGCAGCCGCAGACTAGCGGGAGGGCCTTTATCCACCGGGGAGCTGTTTTTT.

This clonotype was detected a few times. This chain connects TRBV12-3 or TRBV12-4 to TRBJ1-5; perhaps TRBD1 as D (6 bases). The V end lost 5 bases, the J end lost 2 bases, and 16 bases lay between the germline ends. The CDR3 extends over 16 amino acids. CDR3 in DNA: TGTGCCAGCAGTACCAAAACAGGGATCGGCAATCAGCCCCAGCATTTT. Its protein product is CASSTKTGIGNQPQHF.

CDR3 bases: TGTGCCACCAGTGACCCAGGCAGGGGAAATGGCTACACCTTC. Translation: CATSDPGRGNGYTF. The chain combines TRBV24-1 with TRBJ1-2, with D perhaps matching TRBD1 (6 bases). CDR3 length: 14 residues. Germline V lookup: CDR1 KGHDR, CDR2 SFDVKD. V was shortened by 4 bases and J by 6 bases, with 14 bases between the two germline ends.

This clonotype turned up a few times. The rearrangement uses TRBV7-2 and TRBJ2-3; 10 bases are shared with TRBD1. Germline assignment: CDR1 SGHTA and CDR2 FQGNSA. V was clipped by 3 bases and J by 4 bases; unmatched bases: 7. This CDR3 comprises 16 residues. The CDR3 bases are TGTGCCAGCAGCTTTCCGGGACAGGGGTGGTCAGATACGCAGTATTTT. The encoded protein is CASSFPGQGWSDTQYF.